This entry is about one TCR beta chain. The sample is drawn from a study of blood T cell repertoires in COVID-19. Generated by immunoSEQ multiplex PCR, the TCRdb table keeps only in-frame clones and is missing some. The sample carries 70,000 to 100,000 clones, roughly 86% recorded once. The CDR3 extends over 16 amino acids. Germline CDR1 is SGHTS and CDR2 is YDEGEE. Unmatched junction bases numbered 13, after V lost 10 bases and J lost 0 bases. This sequence was found in a man in his fifties with active or convalescent COVID-19. V is TRBV5-8 and J is TRBJ2-1, with 7 bases lining up with TRBD2. Sequenced: peripheral blood. The DNA of the CDR3 is TGTGCCGACTCAAGTATGCGGGGGAGCTCCTACAATGAGCAGTTCTTC. Translation: CADSSMRGSSYNEQFF.